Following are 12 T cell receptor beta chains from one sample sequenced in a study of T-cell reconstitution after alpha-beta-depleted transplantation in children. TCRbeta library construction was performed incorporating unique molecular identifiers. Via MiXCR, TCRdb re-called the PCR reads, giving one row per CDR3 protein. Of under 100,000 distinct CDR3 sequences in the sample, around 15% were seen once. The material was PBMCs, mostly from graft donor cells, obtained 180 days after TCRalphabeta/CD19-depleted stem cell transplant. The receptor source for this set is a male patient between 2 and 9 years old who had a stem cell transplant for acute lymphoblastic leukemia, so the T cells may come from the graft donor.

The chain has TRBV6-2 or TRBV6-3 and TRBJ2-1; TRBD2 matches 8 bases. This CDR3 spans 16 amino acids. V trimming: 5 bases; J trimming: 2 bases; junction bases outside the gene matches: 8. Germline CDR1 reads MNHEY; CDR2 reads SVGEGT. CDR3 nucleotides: TGTGCCAGCAGTCCCCAAGCGGGGGTGACCTACAATGAGCAGTTCTTC. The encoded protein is CASSPQAGVTYNEQFF.

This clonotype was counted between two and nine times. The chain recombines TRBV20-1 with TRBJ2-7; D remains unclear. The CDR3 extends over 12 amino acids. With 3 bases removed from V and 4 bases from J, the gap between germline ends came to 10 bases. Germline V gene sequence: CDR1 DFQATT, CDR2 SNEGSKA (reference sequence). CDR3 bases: TGCAGTGCTAGTGTAATTACTTACGAGCAGTACTTC. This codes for CSASVITYEQYF.

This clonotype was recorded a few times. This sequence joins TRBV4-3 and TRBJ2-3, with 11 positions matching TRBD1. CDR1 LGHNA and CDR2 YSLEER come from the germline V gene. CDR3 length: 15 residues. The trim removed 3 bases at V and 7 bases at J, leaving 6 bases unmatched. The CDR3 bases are TGCGCCAGCAGCCAGTCCGGGACAGGGGGATATACGCAGTATTTT. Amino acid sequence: CASSQSGTGGYTQYF.

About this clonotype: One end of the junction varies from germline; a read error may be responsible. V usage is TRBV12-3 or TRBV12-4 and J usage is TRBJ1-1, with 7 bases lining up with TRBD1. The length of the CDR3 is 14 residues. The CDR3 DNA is TGTGCCAGCAGTGTGACAGGGAGGAACGCTGAAGCTTTCTTT. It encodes CASSVTGRNAEAFF.

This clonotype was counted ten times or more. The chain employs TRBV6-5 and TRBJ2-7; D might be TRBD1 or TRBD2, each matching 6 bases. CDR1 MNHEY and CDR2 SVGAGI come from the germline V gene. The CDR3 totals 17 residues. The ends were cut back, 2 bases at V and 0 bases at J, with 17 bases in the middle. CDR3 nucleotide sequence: TGTGCCAGCAGTTACCGGGGGCGACCTGGACCCTCCTACGAGCAGTACTTC. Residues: CASSYRGRPGPSYEQYF.

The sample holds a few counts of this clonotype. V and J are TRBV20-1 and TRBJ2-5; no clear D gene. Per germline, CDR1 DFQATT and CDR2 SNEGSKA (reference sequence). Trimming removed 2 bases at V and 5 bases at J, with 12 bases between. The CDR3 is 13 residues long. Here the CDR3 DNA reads TGCAGTGCTAGAACGGGCCTTGGGGAGACCCAGTACTTC. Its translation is CSARTGLGETQYF.

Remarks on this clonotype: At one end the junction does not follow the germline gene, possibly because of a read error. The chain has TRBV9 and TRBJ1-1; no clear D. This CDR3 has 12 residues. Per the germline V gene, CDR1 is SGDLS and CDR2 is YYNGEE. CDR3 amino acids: CASSPPTDDTFF. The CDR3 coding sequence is TGTGCCAGCAGCCCCCCGACGGACGACACTTTTTTT.

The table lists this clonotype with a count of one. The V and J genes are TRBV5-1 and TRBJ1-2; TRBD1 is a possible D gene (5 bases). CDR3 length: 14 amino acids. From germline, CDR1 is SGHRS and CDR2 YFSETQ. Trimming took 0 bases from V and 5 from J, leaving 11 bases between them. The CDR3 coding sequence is TGCGCCAGCAGCTTGGGGGACGGTTTGTATGGCTACACCTTC. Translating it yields CASSLGDGLYGYTF. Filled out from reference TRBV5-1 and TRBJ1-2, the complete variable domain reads KAGVTQTPRYLIKTRGQQVTLSCSPISGHRSVSWYQQTPGQGLQFLFEYFSETQRNKGNFPGRFSGRQFSNSRSEMNVSTLELGDSALYLCASSLGDGLYGYTFGSGTRLTVV.

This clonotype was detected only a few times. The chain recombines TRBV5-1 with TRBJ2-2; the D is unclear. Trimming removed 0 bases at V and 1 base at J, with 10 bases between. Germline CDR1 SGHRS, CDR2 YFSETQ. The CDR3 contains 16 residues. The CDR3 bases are TGCGCCAGCAGCTTGGAGGCGACAAAGAACACCGGGGAGCTGTTTTTT. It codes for CASSLEATKNTGELFF.

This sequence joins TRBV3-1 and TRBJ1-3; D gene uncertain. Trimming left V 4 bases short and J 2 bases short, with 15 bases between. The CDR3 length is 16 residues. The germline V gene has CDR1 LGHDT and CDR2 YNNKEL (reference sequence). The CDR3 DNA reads TGTGCCAGCAGCCTCCTCCCGCGAACTACTGGAAACACCATATATTTT. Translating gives CASSLLPRTTGNTIYF.

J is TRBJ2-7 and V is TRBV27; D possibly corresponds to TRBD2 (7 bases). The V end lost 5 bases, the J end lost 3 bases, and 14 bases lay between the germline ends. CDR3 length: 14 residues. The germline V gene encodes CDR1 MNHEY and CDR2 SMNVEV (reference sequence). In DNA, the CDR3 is TGTGCCAGCAGTCTACAGGGAGGGAACTACGAGCAGTACTTC. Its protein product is CASSLQGGNYEQYF.

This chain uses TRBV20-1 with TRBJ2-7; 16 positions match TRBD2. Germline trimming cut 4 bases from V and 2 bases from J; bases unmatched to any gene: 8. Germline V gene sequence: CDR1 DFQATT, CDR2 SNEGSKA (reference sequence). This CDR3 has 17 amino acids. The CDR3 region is CSAKGLAGGLGAYEQYF. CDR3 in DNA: TGCAGTGCTAAGGGACTAGCGGGGGGGCTAGGGGCCTACGAGCAGTACTTC.